This TCR beta chain was identified during a study of cytomegalovirus exposure and HLA in healthy donors. Turning to the study itself: From donors who were HLA-typed, an early data release held around 80 million unique TCRs.

It was with 60 Vbeta and 13 Jbeta primers that the PCR ran. Clones were read by immunoSEQ multiplex PCR, and TCRdb kept only the in-frame ones, dropping some. The data contain 150,000 or so clones, under 70% of them singletons. This clonotype was obtained from a man aged 25-40 years in good health and CMV-seropositive. The sequenced sample consisted of PBMCs.

CDR3 sequence: CASSEMTGGLAGYTF. CDR3 nucleotides: TGTGCCAGCAGTGAAATGACAGGGGGCTTGGCGGGCTACACCTTC. The chain is built from TRBV2 and TRBJ1-2; 10 bases line up with TRBD1. The CDR3 has 15 amino acids. V gave up 2 bases and J gave up 8 bases; unmatched junction bases: 8. Germline assignment: CDR1 SNHLY and CDR2 FYNNEI. The entire variable domain, with the rest obtained from reference TRBV2 and TRBJ1-2, is as follows: EPEVTQTPSHQVTQMGQEVILRCVPISNHLYFYWYRQILGQKVEFLVSFYNNEISEKSEIFDDQFSVERPDGSNFTLKIRSTKLEDSAMYFCASSEMTGGLAGYTFGSGTRLTVV.